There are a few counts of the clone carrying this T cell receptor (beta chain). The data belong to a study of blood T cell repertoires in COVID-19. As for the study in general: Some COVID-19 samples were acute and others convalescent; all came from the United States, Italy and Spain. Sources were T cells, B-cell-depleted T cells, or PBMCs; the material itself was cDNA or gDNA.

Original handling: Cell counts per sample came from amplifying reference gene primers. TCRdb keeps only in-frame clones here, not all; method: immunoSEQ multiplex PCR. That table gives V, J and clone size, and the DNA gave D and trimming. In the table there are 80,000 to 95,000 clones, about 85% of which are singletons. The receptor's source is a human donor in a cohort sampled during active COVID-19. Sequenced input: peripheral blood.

This chain's CDR3 is CASTTTTSGGRETQYF. DNA of the CDR3: TGTGCCAGCACTACGACGACTAGCGGGGGTCGAGAGACCCAGTACTTC. This chain joins TRBV28 and TRBJ2-5; 12 bases fit TRBD2. The J segment lost 4 bases and the V segment lost 7 bases, leaving 10 bases of the junction unmatched. Germline-derived CDR1 and CDR2 are MDHEN and SYDVKM. The length of the CDR3 is 16 residues. Filled out from reference TRBV28 and TRBJ2-5, the complete variable domain reads DVKVTQSSRYLVKRTGEKVFLECVQDMDHENMFWYRQDPGLGLRLIYFSYDVKMKEKGDIPEGYSVSREKKERFSLILESASTNQTSMYLCASTTTTSGGRETQYFGPGTRLLVL.